This T cell receptor beta chain was retrieved from a study of Ad26.COV2.S vaccination and SARS-CoV-2 variants. Study in general: Donor was assigned to the Ad26.COV2.S arm of trial COV1001. Overall study findings and caveats: It was found that vaccine and placebo recipients had similar non-spike TCR breadth. Reportedly, after vaccination the spike-specific CD8+ and CD4+ T cell responses displayed substantial breadth.

Here immunoSEQ multiplex PCR was the method, and the copy in TCRdb shows in-frame clones only, minus some. This sample has more than 300,000 clones, with roughly 91% found just once. Trimming stripped 4 bases from V and 6 bases from J, with 11 bases between. The CDR3 runs 13 residues. CDR1 and CDR2 from the germline V gene are MDHEN and SYDVKM. Treatment: some 20 received Ad26.COV2.S at low or high dose, single or two shots; about 5 received placebo; per-sample allocation not given. Collection of the samples took place on day 63 after the first injection of vaccine or placebo. Note on this clone: Its target is unknown.

The source of this sequence is a person aged 18-60 years who received the Ad26.COV2.S COVID-19 vaccine or a placebo. The chain joins TRBV28 to TRBJ2-3; D unresolved. This specimen consisted of peripheral blood, obtained in a trial of Ad26.COV2.S vaccine versus placebo. The CDR3 spells CASSSTPRDTQYF. CDR3 coding DNA: TGTGCCAGCAGTTCCACCCCCCGGGATACGCAGTATTTT.